What follows are 4 T cell receptor beta chains derived from one specimen sequenced in a study of blood T cell repertoires in COVID-19. TCRdb's table, derived via immunoSEQ multiplex PCR, lists solely in-frame clones and lacks some. This table holds about 200,000 clones, about 86% found once. The source material was peripheral blood. These receptor sequences come from a woman aged 50 to 60 with acute or convalescent COVID-19.

The chain has TRBV14 and TRBJ1-1; D remains unclear. V lost 3 bases and J lost 6, with 5 bases in between. The CDR3 is made up of 11 amino acids. Germline V gene sequence: CDR1 SGHDN, CDR2 FVKESK. Here the CDR3 reads CASSHRAEAFF. Here the CDR3 DNA reads TGTGCCAGCAGCCATCGGGCTGAAGCTTTCTTT.

The chain employs TRBV5-4 and TRBJ1-1; maybe TRBD1 (5 bases). Germline-derived CDR1 and CDR2 are SGHNT and YYREEE (reference sequence). The CDR3 has 14 amino acids. V was clipped by 4 bases and J by 1 base, with 11 bases between them. The CDR3: CASSKQGTNTEAFF. CDR3 in DNA: TGTGCCAGCAGCAAGCAGGGTACGAACACTGAAGCTTTCTTT.

V usage is TRBV7-2 and J usage is TRBJ2-7; 11 bases map to TRBD2. The CDR3 covers 15 residues. Germline assignment: CDR1 SGHTA and CDR2 FQGNSA. Germline trimming cut 5 bases from V and 1 base from J; bases unmatched to any gene: 4. The CDR3 region has the DNA TGTGCCAGCAGCCAGACTAGCGGGAAGTCCTACGAGCAGTACTTC. It yields the protein CASSQTSGKSYEQYF.

This clone has more than one count but fewer than ten. The rearrangement links TRBV4-2 to TRBJ1-5; TRBD1 matches at 9 bases. The J segment lost 3 bases and the V segment lost 1 base, leaving 1 base of the junction unmatched. This CDR3 has 15 amino acids. Germline CDR1 reads LGHNA; CDR2 reads YNFKEQ. CDR3 residues: CASSQGDRDNQPQHF. The CDR3 nucleotides read TGTGCCAGCAGCCAAGGGGACAGGGACAATCAGCCCCAGCATTTT.